This T cell receptor (beta chain) was identified in a study of lymphopenia after photon versus proton radiotherapy (dated by TCRdb to between 2017 and 2020). For the wider study: Photon and proton radiation therapy were compared by the study for their immunological effects in patients with gastrointestinal tumors who developed high-grade lymphopenia. The goal of the study was to characterize the differences between the two radiation modalities in how they affect the immune system. The cohort included about 18 patients with gastrointestinal tumors who developed lymphopenia after receiving either photon or proton therapy.

A remark on this clone: There is no known antigen for this receptor. No base quality values were provided; no much bigger clone lies one nucleotide off.

Counted from cysteine to phenylalanine, this CDR3 has 16 amino acids. Solely the CDR3 DNA is kept, with 48 bases framed from the first base. Trimming takes 3 bases off V and 6 bases off J; junction bases not matched to a gene: 8. Looking up the germline V gene (reference sequence) yields CDR1 LNHNV and CDR2 YYDKDF. Points the paper makes about the study in general: Once the lymphocyte count had reached its nadir, the repertoires of photon-treated patients showed oligoclonal expansion, particularly of CD8+ Temra cells, and this expansion drove the decline in diversity. Among patients across the cohort who died, overall survival time showed an inverse correlation with a larger post-nadir drop in TCR diversity. The survival association was assessed only in patients who died, and the authors presented better survival with proton therapy as a possibility rather than a demonstrated result. During treatment, patients who received proton therapy stayed relatively stable, whereas patients who received photon therapy lost naive T cells and TCR diversity and gained effector/memory populations.

The library was made by the immunoSEQ multiplex PCR assay. Alongside multiparametric flow cytometry, deep sequencing of rearranged TCR beta loci was used to profile the T cell repertoires. TCRdb retrieved this table from immuneACCESS and kept in-frame rearrangements only. Not all clones are present; in checked studies, unresolved V genes account for under half, and no reason is known for the remainder. Present in this sample are about 60,000 clones, 84% of which were seen just once. The ten most abundant clones make up approximately 2% of the sample. Recombination joined TRBV15 with TRBJ2-2, and 9 junctional nucleotides match TRBD1. The source of this sequence is a man aged 55 to 70 with pancreatic cancer. The sequencing used peripheral blood, collected from a patient treated with proton-based radiotherapy. The DNA reads as follows: TGTGCCACCAGCAGGGAGTGGACAGGGGAGGCCGGGGAGCTGTTTTTT. Translated, this gives CATSREWTGEAGELFF.